The 32 T cell receptor beta chains below come from one sample, sequenced in a study of vaccination effects on CD4 cells after COVID-19. Sequencing was performed with immunoSEQ multiplex PCR; in TCRdb, only in-frame clones are kept and a portion is missing. The sample holds tens of thousands of clones, around 69% seen once. Which antigens these TCRs recognize remains unknown. Culture lasted 10 days before CD4+ T cell isolation. The vaccine given was either BNT162b2 or mRNA-1273, in two doses. The sequenced sample was CD4+ T cells from PBMCs cultured without peptide, obtained after COVID-19 vaccination. Every receptor here comes from a human donor who received a COVID-19 vaccine.

This clone turned up a few times. The gene calls are TRBV5-1 and TRBJ1-4; D gene ambiguous. From germline, CDR1 is SGHRS and CDR2 YFSETQ. This CDR3 spans 14 amino acids. V was clipped by 4 bases and J by 6 bases, with 13 bases between them. Here the CDR3 reads CASSPDPNYEKLFF. Written as DNA, the CDR3 is TGCGCCAGCAGCCCGGATCCGAACTATGAAAAACTGTTTTTT.

This clone was detected only a few times. The V gene is TRBV7-2, the J gene TRBJ1-5; D gene ambiguous. This CDR3 spans 15 amino acids. Deletions cut 1 base from V and 2 bases from J, with 9 bases between. Looked up from germline, CDR1 is SGHTA and CDR2 is FQGNSA. DNA of the CDR3: TGTGCCAGCAGCTTAGGGGGTTGGGGCAATCAGCCCCAGCATTTT. It is translated as CASSLGGWGNQPQHF.

This clone was recorded a few times. The chain carries TRBV10-1 and TRBJ2-2; the match to TRBD2 covers 7 bases. Germline lookup yields CDR1 WNHNN and CDR2 SYGVQD (reference sequence). CDR3 size: 16 residues. Trimming removed 6 bases from V and 2 bases from J; junction bases left unmatched: 9. CDR3 bases: TGCGCCAGCAGCAATACCGGGACTACAAACACCGGGGAGCTGTTTTTT. Protein: CASSNTGTTNTGELFF.

Points on this clone: In the same sample, other DNA sequences code for this CDR3. The gene calls are TRBV6-5 and TRBJ1-1; maybe TRBD1 (5 bases). The germline V gene has CDR1 MNHEY and CDR2 SVGAGI. Trimming took 10 bases from V and 0 from J, leaving 12 bases between them. The CDR3 extends over 13 amino acids. The CDR3 DNA sequence: TGTGCCACCCTCGGGACTTTGAACACTGAAGCTTTCTTT. Translating gives CATLGTLNTEAFF.

This clone was seen a few times. The rearrangement joins TRBV23-1 to TRBJ1-6, with D perhaps TRBD1 (5 bases). TRBV23-1 is an open reading frame whose function is uncertain. The CDR3 contains 15 residues. Deletions cut 3 bases from V and 13 bases from J, with 19 bases between. The CDR3 here is CASSHTLGAPGPLHF. The CDR3 DNA reads as TGCGCCAGCAGTCACACTTTAGGAGCCCCAGGGCCCCTCCACTTT.

The rearrangement joins TRBV2 to TRBJ1-2; the match to TRBD1 covers 7 bases. From germline, CDR1 is SNHLY and CDR2 FYNNEI. V trimming: 2 bases; J trimming: 4 bases; junction bases outside the gene matches: 4. This CDR3 comprises 14 residues. The CDR3 DNA follows: TGTGCCAGCAGTGAAAGACAGGGCAGCTATGGCTACACCTTC. It specifies CASSERQGSYGYTF.

The chain uses TRBV4-3 and TRBJ1-5; D may be TRBD1 (5 bases). The CDR3 has 17 residues. Germline CDR1 and CDR2: LGHNA and YSLEER. V dropped 0 bases and J dropped 2 bases, with 14 bases sitting between them. In nucleotides, the CDR3 is TGCGCCAGCAGCCAAGATGGGGCGGGGGTTGGCAATCAGCCCCAGCATTTT. This translates into CASSQDGAGVGNQPQHF.

V gene TRBV6-1 combines with J gene TRBJ2-7, with D tentatively TRBD2 (5 bases). The CDR3 consists of 17 residues. In germline, CDR1 is MNHNS, CDR2 SASEGT. V lost 2 bases and J 0 bases, leaving 17 bases between the germline ends. The CDR3: CASSERWGVASSYEQYV. CDR3 nucleotides: TGTGCCAGCAGTGAACGATGGGGAGTCGCCAGCTCCTACGAGCAGTACGTC.

The CDR3 DNA reads TGCGCCAGCAGTGAGTCGACGGTTCAGCCCCAGCATTTT. It encodes CASSESTVQPQHF. The chain uses TRBV10-1 and TRBJ1-5, with D unresolved. V was trimmed by 0 bases and J by 6 bases, leaving 6 bases between them. Germline V gene data show CDR1 as WNHNN and CDR2 as SYGVQD (reference sequence). The CDR3 covers 13 residues.

This chain uses TRBV25-1 with TRBJ2-3; 7 nucleotides align to TRBD1. The CDR3 runs 14 residues. J lost 2 bases, V lost 5 bases, and 4 bases had no gene match. In germline, CDR1 is MGHDK, CDR2 SYGVNS. The CDR3 DNA is TGTGCCAGCAGTAGGGACAGAAACACAGATACGCAGTATTTT. Encoded protein: CASSRDRNTDTQYF. Supplemented by reference TRBV25-1 and TRBJ2-3, the full variable domain reads EADIYQTPRYLVIGTGKKITLECSQTMGHDKMYWYQQDPGMELHLIHYSYGVNSTEKGDLSSESTVSRIRTEHFPLTLESARPSHTSQYLCASSRDRNTDTQYFGPGTRLTVL.

The table lists this clone with a few counts. The rearrangement uses TRBV9 and TRBJ2-6, with D possibly TRBD2 on 5 matching bases. The V end lost 3 bases, the J end lost 1 base, and 14 bases lay between the germline ends. The CDR3 spans 17 residues. The germline CDR1 and CDR2 sequences are SGDLS and YYNGEE. CDR3 sequence: CASSAAPRGSGANVLTF. The CDR3 DNA reads as TGTGCCAGCAGCGCCGCCCCTCGGGGTTCTGGGGCCAACGTCCTGACTTTC.

This clone was observed a handful of times. The V and J genes are TRBV7-9 and TRBJ2-7; either TRBD1 or TRBD2 may supply D (6 bases each). The CDR3 covers 17 residues. Germline V gives CDR1 SEHNR, CDR2 FQNEAQ (reference sequence). V was trimmed by 6 bases and J by 2 bases, leaving 23 bases between them. CDR3 nucleotides: TGTGCCAGCAGTCGCCTGTACGGGGGCCGTAGCGCCTACGAGCAGTACGTC. This encodes CASSRLYGGRSAYEQYV.

J is TRBJ1-1 and V is TRBV10-3, with 10 nucleotides matching TRBD1. V was clipped by 6 bases and J by 4 bases; unmatched bases: 8. Germline V gives CDR1 ENHRY, CDR2 SYGVKD. This CDR3 spans 15 amino acids. The CDR3 DNA follows: TGTGCCATCAGACCGGGACAGGGGAGTCGCACTGAAGCTTTCTTT. Its protein is CAIRPGQGSRTEAFF.

V and J are TRBV29-1 and TRBJ1-2, with D perhaps TRBD1 (5 bases). The germline V gene has CDR1 SQVTM and CDR2 ANQGSEA. This CDR3 has 12 amino acids. V was pared by 3 bases and J by 8 bases, with 13 bases between. The CDR3 region is CSVDKGVGGYTF. The CDR3, as DNA: TGCAGCGTTGATAAAGGGGTAGGCGGCTACACCTTC.

V gene TRBV7-2 combines with J gene TRBJ2-1; 11 bases are a match to TRBD2. Germline CDR1 reads SGHTA; CDR2 reads FQGNSA. J lost 3 bases, V lost 4 bases, and 14 bases had no gene match. The CDR3 has 19 amino acids. DNA of the CDR3: TGTGCCAGCAGCTACCCAGGGCAGGCTAGCGGGGGGCGCTACAATGAGCAGTTCTTC. Translating it yields CASSYPGQASGGRYNEQFF.

The chain links TRBV6-4 to TRBJ1-2; TRBD1 is a possible D gene (6 bases). Per the germline V gene, CDR1 is MRHNA and CDR2 is SNTAGT. The length of the CDR3 is 14 residues. Between the trimmed V and J ends, which lost 4 bases and 3 bases, there was a span of 12 bases. The CDR3 DNA is TGTGCCAGCAGTGGCTCGACAGGAGACTATGGCTACACCTTC. Translation gives CASSGSTGDYGYTF.

The count of this clone is one. The rearrangement links TRBV7-8 to TRBJ1-1; weak D call: TRBD1 (5 bases). The CDR3 length is 14 residues. The germline gives CDR1 SGHVS, CDR2 FQNEAQ. The V end lost 4 bases, the J end lost 5 bases, and 14 bases lay between the germline ends. CDR3 region: CASSSGGARTEAFF. The CDR3 DNA follows: TGTGCCAGCAGCTCCGGAGGGGCGCGTACTGAAGCTTTCTTT.

The J gene is TRBJ1-2, the V gene TRBV5-4, with D unclear. This CDR3 has 14 residues. CDR1 and CDR2 (germline): SGHNT, YYREEE (reference sequence). Trimming stripped 0 bases from V and 3 bases from J, with 9 bases between. CDR3 protein: CASSLGAIDYGYTF. The DNA for the CDR3 is TGTGCCAGCAGCTTGGGGGCGATTGACTATGGCTACACCTTC.

This clone was observed once. V and J are TRBV5-6 and TRBJ2-7; weak D call: TRBD1 (6 bases). The V and J ends lost 1 base and 5 bases respectively, with 16 bases between them. Germline V lookup: CDR1 SGHDT, CDR2 YYEEEE. The CDR3 consists of 15 residues. The CDR3 region has the DNA TGTGCCAGCAGCTTGTACAATACAGGGATCCACGAGCAGTACGTC. This encodes CASSLYNTGIHEQYV.

This rearrangement joins TRBV9 to TRBJ1-1; TRBD1 matches 7 bases. Trimming took 2 bases from V and 6 from J; bases not matched to a gene: 4. This CDR3 is 13 amino acids long. Germline CDR1 SGDLS, CDR2 YYNGEE. In DNA form, the CDR3 reads TGTGCCAGCAGCGTTACAGGGGTTTCTGAAGCTTTCTTT. Translated, it gives CASSVTGVSEAFF. The entire variable domain, with the rest obtained from reference TRBV9 and TRBJ1-1, is as follows: DSGVTQTPKHLITATGQRVTLRCSPRSGDLSVYWYQQSLDQGLQFLIQYYNGEERAKGNILERFSAQQFPDLHSELNLSSLELGDSALYFCASSVTGVSEAFFGQGTRLTVV.

The gene calls are TRBV24-1 and TRBJ2-2; D may be TRBD1 (6 bases). This CDR3 contains 15 residues. Trimming removed 2 bases from V and 5 bases from J, with 11 bases in between. Per the germline V gene, CDR1 is KGHDR and CDR2 is SFDVKD. The CDR3 here is CATSDSRGPTGELFF. CDR3 DNA: TGTGCCACCAGTGATTCCAGGGGCCCTACCGGGGAGCTGTTTTTT.

This rearrangement joins TRBV4-2 to TRBJ2-3; D is unclear. Germline assignment: CDR1 LGHNA and CDR2 YNFKEQ. Trimming took 0 bases from V and 0 from J, leaving 10 bases between them. CDR3 length: 16 amino acids. The CDR3 here is CASSQEGSFSTDTQYF. CDR3 DNA: TGTGCCAGCAGCCAAGAAGGCAGCTTTAGCACAGATACGCAGTATTTT.

The V and J genes are TRBV15 and TRBJ2-5, with 8 nucleotides matching TRBD2. After removal of 0 bases from V and 2 bases from J, the junction contained 2 bases not matched to a gene. Germline-derived CDR1 and CDR2 are LNHNV and YYDKDF (reference sequence). This CDR3 has 15 residues. The CDR3 region has the DNA TGTGCCACCAGCAGAGAAGCGGGGGATCAAGAGACCCAGTACTTC. Translating it yields CATSREAGDQETQYF.

This chain links TRBV21-1 with TRBJ1-2; TRBD1 reflects the table's D call only, with no check against the DNA. TRBV21-1 is annotated as a pseudogene. The CDR3 consists of 11 residues. The CDR3 reads CASSKPDRVTF. For the CDR3, the DNA is TGTGCCAGCAGCAAACCTGACAGGGTTACCTTC.

This chain uses TRBV18 with TRBJ1-6; D is possibly TRBD1 (5 bases). CDR3 length: 19 amino acids. Germline V gene sequence: CDR1 KGHSH, CDR2 LQKENI. Between the trimmed V and J ends, which lost 6 bases and 0 bases, there was a span of 21 bases. DNA for the CDR3: TGTGCCAGCTCGCCCATTGTGCTAACAGGCGGCTCCTATAATTCACCCCTCCACTTT. It encodes CASSPIVLTGGSYNSPLHF.

The V call is TRBV24-1, the J call TRBJ2-3; a possible D gene is TRBD2 (5 bases). Germline V gene data show CDR1 as KGHDR and CDR2 as SFDVKD. V shed 5 bases and J shed 0 bases, with 17 bases lying between them. This CDR3 has 17 residues. This CDR3 is CATSAEGGGVSTDTQYF. The CDR3 nucleotides read TGTGCCACCAGTGCCGAGGGCGGTGGGGTTAGCACAGATACGCAGTATTTT.

The chain recombines TRBV14 with TRBJ2-2; TRBD1 agrees at 7 bases. With V trimmed by 2 bases and J by 2 bases, 5 bases remained unmatched. The CDR3 has 16 amino acids. Germline V CDR1 and CDR2: SGHDN, FVKESK. CDR3 nucleotide sequence: TGTGCCAGCAGCCAACTTAGGGACAGAAACACCGGGGAGCTGTTTTTT. Translated, it gives CASSQLRDRNTGELFF.

V is TRBV6-4 and J is TRBJ1-1; D is uncertain. V was shortened by 5 bases and J by 0 bases, with 7 bases between the two germline ends. Germline CDR1 MRHNA, CDR2 SNTAGT. The CDR3 runs to 13 residues. This chain's CDR3 is CASSMRVNTEAFF. DNA of the CDR3: TGTGCCAGCAGTATGAGGGTGAACACTGAAGCTTTCTTT.

The genes are TRBV4-3 and TRBJ1-4, with D hard to call. CDR3 length: 15 amino acids. V was cut by 3 bases and J by 4 bases, with 12 bases left in between. Germline V lookup: CDR1 LGHNA, CDR2 YSLEER. DNA of the CDR3: TGCGCCAGCAGCCAGCTAGGTGGCTTTAATGAAAAACTGTTTTTT. Protein sequence: CASSQLGGFNEKLFF.

V is TRBV18 and J is TRBJ2-2, with D possibly matching TRBD2 (6 bases). V was trimmed by 3 bases and J by 0 bases, leaving 14 bases between them. Looked up from germline, CDR1 is KGHSH and CDR2 is LQKENI. The CDR3 contains 17 residues. CDR3 nucleotides: TGTGCCAGCTCACCGGTATTGGAGGGGACGAACACCGGGGAGCTGTTTTTT. It codes for CASSPVLEGTNTGELFF.

The chain employs TRBV3-1 (or the pseudogene TRBV3-2) and TRBJ1-2; TRBD1 is a possible D gene (5 bases). V gave up 1 base and J gave up 8 bases, with 11 bases separating them. CDR3 length: 13 residues. Germline V gene sequence: CDR1 LGHDT, CDR2 YNNKEL (reference sequence). The CDR3 DNA sequence: TGTGCCAGCAGCCAAGGGACACAAAGGGGCTACACCTTC. Translating it yields CASSQGTQRGYTF.

V is TRBV19 and J is TRBJ1-2, with 8 bases aligning to TRBD1. Germline V gene sequence: CDR1 LNHDA, CDR2 SQIVND (reference sequence). Unmatched junction bases numbered 8, after V lost 3 bases and J lost 2 bases. CDR3 length: 16 residues. The CDR3 loop is CASSIQTGALNYGYTF. In nucleotides, the CDR3 is TGTGCCAGTAGTATTCAGACAGGGGCCTTAAACTATGGCTACACCTTC.